The 17 T cell receptor beta chains given below trace back to one sample, sequenced in a study of T cells after yellow fever vaccination. TCRdb re-called the 5' RACE reads through MiXCR, storing one row per CDR3 protein. The sample has hundreds of thousands of distinct CDR3 sequences, about 6.2% seen once. The material sequenced was PBMCs, taken 5 days after the yellow fever booster vaccination. The receptor set was obtained from a man younger than 45 who received the YFV17D yellow fever vaccine.

This clonotype turned up a few times. The chain has TRBV28 and TRBJ2-7, with D uncertain. Trimming left V 7 bases short and J 4 bases short, with 17 bases between. CDR1 and CDR2 from the germline V gene are MDHEN and SYDVKM. There are 14 residues in the CDR3. The CDR3: CASIAPPPLYEQYF. The CDR3 DNA is TGTGCCAGCATCGCTCCCCCCCCATTGTACGAGCAGTACTTC.

The CDR3 DNA follows: TGTGCCATCAGCACAGGGTTCACCGGGGAGCTGTTTTTT. Amino acid sequence: CAISTGFTGELFF. The chain recombines TRBV10-3 with TRBJ2-2, with D possibly matching TRBD1 (6 bases). Germline lookup yields CDR1 ENHRY and CDR2 SYGVKD. The CDR3 contains 13 residues. Trimming took 6 bases from V and 4 from J, leaving 9 bases between them.

The gene calls are TRBV7-2 and TRBJ2-3, with TRBD2 matching 7 bases. Trimming at V came to 1 base and at J to 7 bases, leaving 5 bases not matched to a gene. Germline V gives CDR1 SGHTA, CDR2 FQGNSA. The CDR3 is made up of 14 amino acids. As DNA, the CDR3 is TGTGCCAGCAGCTTAGGCTGGGGGGGAAATACGCAGTATTTT. It specifies CASSLGWGGNTQYF.

This clonotype has just a few counts. The chain combines TRBV9 with TRBJ2-7; 11 bases align to TRBD2. The germline V gene has CDR1 SGDLS and CDR2 YYNGEE. Trimming cost V 3 bases and J 7 bases; bases outside gene matches: 6. The CDR3 is 14 residues long. For the CDR3, the DNA is TGTGCCAGCAGCGCACTAGCGGGAGTAGAGGAGCAGTACTTC. It translates to CASSALAGVEEQYF.

This clonotype has just a few counts. DNA for the CDR3: TGCGCCAGCAGCTCGGGCCCTCTCTACAATGAGCAGTTCTTC. Protein sequence: CASSSGPLYNEQFF. J is TRBJ2-1 and V is TRBV5-1, with D unresolved. The CDR3 consists of 14 residues. Looked up from germline, CDR1 is SGHRS and CDR2 is YFSETQ. V was cut by 3 bases and J by 3 bases, with 10 bases left in between.

This clonotype turned up a few times. The chain links TRBV12-3 or TRBV12-4 to TRBJ2-7; 7 nucleotides agree with TRBD1. The CDR3 runs to 12 residues. Germline trimming cut 6 bases from V and 6 bases from J; bases unmatched to any gene: 5. The CDR3 loop is CASRETGIEQYF. CDR3 nucleotides: TGTGCCAGCAGAGAGACAGGGATCGAGCAGTACTTC.

This clonotype was recorded many times. The CDR3 is CATTPSGTGGHIQYF. CDR3 nucleotides: TGTGCCACCACACCCTCGGGGACAGGGGGACACATTCAGTACTTC. The chain carries TRBV6-1 and TRBJ2-4; TRBD1 aligns across 11 bases. V lost 10 bases, J lost 8 bases, and 13 bases stayed unmatched. The germline V gene encodes CDR1 MNHNS and CDR2 SASEGT. The length of the CDR3 is 15 residues.

In this sample, this clonotype turned up a few times. V is TRBV7-2 and J is TRBJ2-7; D ambiguous. Germline V gives CDR1 SGHTA, CDR2 FQGNSA. CDR3 size: 14 residues. V shed 3 bases and J shed 0 bases, with 9 bases lying between them. CDR3 in DNA: TGTGCCAGCAGCTTCGGCCAGAGCTCCTACGAGCAGTACTTC. Translating gives CASSFGQSSYEQYF.

The chain carries TRBV5-6 and TRBJ2-5; 8 bases are shared with TRBD1. Germline assignment: CDR1 SGHDT and CDR2 YYEEEE. This CDR3 contains 16 residues. The trim removed 2 bases at V and 5 bases at J, leaving 11 bases unmatched. The CDR3, as DNA: TGTGCCAGCAGCTTCTTCAACAGGGGGTCCGGTGAGACCCAGTACTTC. Its protein is CASSFFNRGSGETQYF.

This clonotype was detected a few times. The chain employs TRBV18 and TRBJ2-2; TRBD2 matches 8 bases. Germline V lookup: CDR1 KGHSH, CDR2 LQKENI. V trimming: 6 bases; J trimming: 4 bases; junction bases outside the gene matches: 7. The CDR3 covers 15 residues. The CDR3 DNA follows: TGTGCCAGCTCTGTGACGGCGGGAGGCACCGGGGAGCTGTTTTTT. This encodes CASSVTAGGTGELFF. The complete variable domain, with remaining parts taken from reference TRBV18 and TRBJ2-2, reads NAGVMQNPRHLVRRRGQEARLRCSPMKGHSHVYWYRQLPEEGLKFMVYLQKENIIDESGMPKERFSAEFPKEGPSILRIQQVVRGDSAAYFCASSVTAGGTGELFFGEGSRLTVL.

The sample holds a few counts of this clonotype. The V call is TRBV6-2 or TRBV6-3, the J call TRBJ2-3; a possible D gene is TRBD1 (6 bases). The V end lost 7 bases, the J end lost 1 base, and 18 bases lay between the germline ends. The CDR3 has 16 residues. Germline V gene sequence: CDR1 MNHEY, CDR2 SVGEGT. CDR3 loop: CASNLRQDPRTDTQYF. In DNA form, the CDR3 reads TGTGCCAGCAATCTCCGACAGGACCCCCGCACAGATACGCAGTATTTT.

This clonotype was seen at least ten times. V and J are TRBV18 and TRBJ2-1, with D perhaps matching TRBD1 (5 bases). The CDR3 runs 14 residues. Trimming took 2 bases from V and 4 from J, leaving 9 bases between them. Germline CDR1 is KGHSH and CDR2 is LQKENI. This CDR3 is CASSPSSGYNEQFF. CDR3 sequence (DNA): TGTGCCAGCTCACCAAGCTCAGGGTACAATGAGCAGTTCTTC.

A word on this clonotype: A much larger clonotype is one base distant, so this may be a read error. The chain carries TRBV24-1 and TRBJ2-7; 8 bases line up with TRBD2. This CDR3 is 16 amino acids long. Germline CDR1 reads KGHDR; CDR2 reads SFDVKD. The CDR3 region has the DNA TGTGCCTCCAGTGCCCCGGGACTAGTCGCCGACTACGAGCAGTACTTC. The encoded protein is CASSAPGLVADYEQYF.

This clonotype was seen repeatedly, ten times or more. The gene calls are TRBV27 and TRBJ2-1; 7 bases are shared with TRBD2. This CDR3 has 15 residues. The V gene end was trimmed by 0 bases and the J gene end by 4 bases; junction bases not matched to a gene: 3. Germline-derived CDR1 and CDR2 are MNHEY and SMNVEV (reference sequence). CDR3 protein: CASSLSREEYNEQFF. CDR3 DNA: TGTGCCAGCAGTTTATCTCGGGAGGAGTACAATGAGCAGTTCTTC.

The chain uses TRBV19 and TRBJ2-3, with D possibly matching TRBD2 (6 bases). Germline CDR1 and CDR2: LNHDA and SQIVND (reference sequence). Trimming stripped 7 bases from V and 4 bases from J, with 18 bases between. This CDR3 has 15 amino acids. CDR3 protein: CASTFAATSSDTQYF. CDR3 bases: TGTGCCAGTACTTTTGCGGCTACTAGCTCAGATACGCAGTATTTT.

Ten or more counts support this clonotype. This chain connects TRBV4-3 to TRBJ2-3, with 15 nucleotides matching TRBD2. V shed 0 bases and J 4 bases; nucleotides not matched to a gene: 5. This CDR3 has 18 residues. Germline V gene lookup returns CDR1 LGHNA and CDR2 YSLEER. CDR3 residues: CASSQETGLAGGADTQYF. In nucleotides, the CDR3 is TGCGCCAGCAGCCAAGAAACGGGACTAGCGGGAGGTGCAGATACGCAGTATTTT.

This clonotype showed up many times. The V and J genes are TRBV20-1 and TRBJ2-4, with D maybe TRBD2 (5 bases). The V end lost 0 bases, the J end lost 0 bases, and 15 bases lay between the germline ends. Germline V gives CDR1 DFQATT, CDR2 SNEGSKA (reference sequence). This CDR3 has 17 residues. The CDR3, as DNA: TGCAGTGCTAGAGATCTGGTGAGAGGACTAGCCAAAAACATTCAGTACTTC. Protein product: CSARDLVRGLAKNIQYF.